These 31 T cell receptor beta chains came from one sample sequenced in a study of CD8 T cells in ankylosing spondylitis. TCRdb used MiXCR to reprocess the 5' RACE reads, holding one entry per CDR3 protein. The profile shows roughly 230,000 distinct CDR3 sequences, about 18% of them singletons. Sequenced material: blood, either unsorted or a sorted T cell fraction (not recorded which). The receptors derive from a male donor with ankylosing spondylitis or in good health (not recorded which).

The chain carries TRBV27 and TRBJ2-7; D assignment may be TRBD1 or TRBD2 (6 bases each). The CDR3 consists of 14 residues. The ends were cut back, 2 bases at V and 4 bases at J, with 12 bases in the middle. Germline V gives CDR1 MNHEY, CDR2 SMNVEV (reference sequence). The CDR3 loop reads CASSLRGVVYEQYF. The CDR3 coding sequence is TGTGCCAGCAGTTTAAGGGGGGTTGTATACGAGCAGTACTTC.

There are a few counts of this clonotype. The rearrangement uses TRBV5-1 and TRBJ2-1; 10 bases fit TRBD2. Looked up from germline, CDR1 is SGHRS and CDR2 is YFSETQ. The CDR3 runs to 19 residues. The J segment lost 4 bases and the V segment lost 0 bases, leaving 13 bases of the junction unmatched. In DNA, the CDR3 is TGCGCCAGCAGCTTGGCCCTAGCGGGAGAGTTTACAGTTTACAATGAGCAGTTCTTC. It encodes CASSLALAGEFTVYNEQFF.

Concerning this clonotype itself: The junction shows a germline mismatch at one end, possibly a read error. J is TRBJ2-1 and V is TRBV6-1; D might be TRBD2 (6 bases). From germline, CDR1 is MNHNS and CDR2 SASEGT. The CDR3 is 13 residues long. The CDR3 DNA is TGTGCCAGCAGTCCGGACTACCCCAATAAGCAGTTCTTC. This codes for CASSPDYPNKQFF.

The J gene is TRBJ1-1, the V gene TRBV4-3, with D maybe TRBD1 (6 bases). The V and J ends lost 5 bases and 1 base respectively, with 11 bases between them. This CDR3 comprises 14 residues. From germline, CDR1 is LGHNA and CDR2 YSLEER. DNA of the CDR3: TGCGCCAGCAGCTACAGGGTGGAGAACACTGAAGCTTTCTTT. It codes for CASSYRVENTEAFF.

This sequence joins TRBV9 and TRBJ2-4; the D is unclear. The germline V and J ends were trimmed by 0 bases and 8 bases, with 15 bases remaining between them. Germline V lookup: CDR1 SGDLS, CDR2 YYNGEE. The CDR3 contains 15 residues. The DNA for the CDR3 is TGTGCCAGCAGCGTAGGGGGATGGGCTGCCGACATTCAGTACTTC. Its translation: CASSVGGWAADIQYF. The whole variable domain, filled in from reference TRBV9 and TRBJ2-4, reads DSGVTQTPKHLITATGQRVTLRCSPRSGDLSVYWYQQSLDQGLQFLIQYYNGEERAKGNILERFSAQQFPDLHSELNLSSLELGDSALYFCASSVGGWAADIQYFGAGTRLSVL.

The chain uses TRBV12-3 or TRBV12-4 and TRBJ1-5, with D unresolved. V was clipped by 1 base and J by 2 bases, with 15 bases between them. This CDR3 is 17 amino acids long. In nucleotides, the CDR3 is TGTGCCAGCAGTTTAGAAACTTCGCCCCGAGGCAATCAGCCCCAGCATTTT. Protein sequence: CASSLETSPRGNQPQHF.

The V gene is TRBV5-1, the J gene TRBJ2-5, with TRBD1 identical over 7 bases. Germline V gene sequence: CDR1 SGHRS, CDR2 YFSETQ. This CDR3 contains 15 residues. With 7 bases clipped from V and 5 bases from J, the junction kept 14 bases outside the gene matches. CDR3 sequence: CASAQGTASGETQYF. CDR3 in DNA: TGCGCCAGCGCCCAAGGGACAGCGTCCGGGGAGACCCAGTACTTC.

This chain links TRBV4-1 with TRBJ2-3; tentatively, D is TRBD2 (5 bases). Germline V gene sequence: CDR1 MGHRA, CDR2 YSYEKL. This CDR3 has 15 amino acids. The V end was cut by 0 bases, the J end by 0 bases, with 7 bases between. This CDR3 is CASSQEGVSTDTQYF. CDR3 sequence (DNA): TGCGCCAGCAGCCAAGAGGGAGTCAGCACAGATACGCAGTATTTT.

The V and J genes are TRBV15 and TRBJ2-3, with D perhaps given as TRBD1 or TRBD2 (5 bases each). The V gene lost 4 bases and the J gene lost 4 bases, with 18 bases spanning the gap. The CDR3 consists of 16 residues. The germline V gene has CDR1 LNHNV and CDR2 YYDKDF (reference sequence). The CDR3 loop reads CATSILGARASDTQYF. CDR3 DNA: TGTGCCACCAGCATTCTCGGGGCGCGGGCTTCAGATACGCAGTATTTT.

The chain joins TRBV27 to TRBJ2-1, with D tentatively TRBD1 or TRBD2 (6 bases each). CDR1 and CDR2 (germline): MNHEY, SMNVEV (reference sequence). V lost 5 bases and J lost 2, with 19 bases in between. CDR3 length: 17 amino acids. Here the CDR3 reads CASSVNREVAAYNEQFF. The CDR3 bases are TGTGCCAGCAGTGTAAACAGGGAGGTAGCGGCCTACAATGAGCAGTTCTTC.

This clonotype was seen many times. This chain joins TRBV4-1 and TRBJ2-1, with TRBD2 matching 10 bases. V lost 2 bases, J lost 6 bases, and 7 bases stayed unmatched. The CDR3 covers 16 residues. Germline values: CDR1 MGHRA, CDR2 YSYEKL. In nucleotides, the CDR3 is TGCGCCAGCAGCCAACAGGGCCTAGCGGGAGTCAATGAGCAGTTCTTC. The encoded protein is CASSQQGLAGVNEQFF.

This clonotype was seen a few times. The gene calls are TRBV27 and TRBJ1-5, with 11 bases that match TRBD1. CDR3 length equals 14 residues. V was clipped by 7 bases and J by 7 bases; unmatched bases: 6. Looked up from germline, CDR1 is MNHEY and CDR2 is SMNVEV (reference sequence). The CDR3 reads CASTPGQGVQPQHF. The CDR3 DNA sequence: TGTGCCAGCACCCCGGGACAGGGGGTCCAGCCCCAGCATTTT.

The V and J genes are TRBV11-2 and TRBJ2-5; the D gene is possibly TRBD1 (6 bases). The CDR3 is 14 residues long. Germline CDR1 SGHAT, CDR2 FQNNGV. V was pared by 5 bases and J by 5 bases, with 15 bases between. The CDR3 sequence is CASSRNRASETQYF. The CDR3 region has the DNA TGTGCCAGCAGCCGAAACAGGGCCTCGGAGACCCAGTACTTC.

This clonotype was counted a single time. The V gene is TRBV28, the J gene TRBJ2-1; maybe TRBD2 (6 bases). V was pared by 2 bases and J by 7 bases, with 15 bases between. Germline assignment: CDR1 MDHEN and CDR2 SYDVKM. The CDR3 consists of 15 residues. The CDR3 protein is CASSLGRGGYNEQFF. DNA for the CDR3: TGTGCCAGCAGTTTAGGGCGGGGTGGTTATAATGAGCAGTTCTTC.

The table lists this clonotype with a few counts. The CDR3 protein is CASSQEPGQGKIGVGELFF. As DNA, the CDR3 is TGCGCCAGCAGCCAAGAACCGGGACAGGGGAAGATTGGGGTCGGGGAGCTGTTTTTT. The chain is built from TRBV4-3 and TRBJ2-2, with 10 bases that match TRBD1. The CDR3 contains 19 residues. Looked up from germline, CDR1 is LGHNA and CDR2 is YSLEER. Trimming removed 0 bases from V and 7 bases from J; junction bases left unmatched: 14.

The chain is built from TRBV7-9 and TRBJ1-4; no reliable D call. Germline V gene lookup returns CDR1 SEHNR and CDR2 FQNEAQ (reference sequence). Trimming took off 5 bases at V and 7 bases at J, with 14 bases between the two ends. This CDR3 contains 14 residues. The CDR3: CASSPALGSEKLFF. The CDR3 nucleotides are TGTGCCAGCAGCCCGGCCCTTGGAAGTGAAAAACTGTTTTTT.

This clonotype was observed a single time. This sequence joins TRBV12-3 or TRBV12-4 and TRBJ1-4; no clear D gene. This CDR3 spans 13 amino acids. V dropped 3 bases and J dropped 8 bases, with 10 bases sitting between them. CDR3 loop: CASSLSGSEKLFF. For the CDR3, the DNA is TGTGCCAGCAGTTTGTCGGGGTCGGAAAAACTGTTTTTT.

This clonotype has ten or more counts. The chain combines TRBV4-1 with TRBJ2-1; D is ambiguous. V dropped 0 bases and J dropped 7 bases, with 13 bases sitting between them. The CDR3 runs to 15 residues. Germline CDR1 reads MGHRA; CDR2 reads YSYEKL. The CDR3: CASSQESRPDNEQFF. The DNA of the CDR3 is TGCGCCAGCAGCCAAGAGTCGCGGCCAGATAATGAGCAGTTCTTC.

Points on this clonotype: This sequence may be a read error, since a much larger clone differs from it by one base. The V and J genes are TRBV12-3 or TRBV12-4 and TRBJ2-3, with D tentatively TRBD1 or TRBD2 (6 bases each). CDR3 length equals 14 residues. This CDR3 reads CPSGWGALADTQYF. The CDR3 DNA sequence: TGTCCCAGCGGTTGGGGGGCGCTGGCAGATACGCAGTATTTT.

This clonotype has a handful of counts. The rearrangement links TRBV6-8 to TRBJ2-6; tentatively, D is TRBD2 (6 bases). Trimming shortened V by 2 bases and J by 1 base, and 9 bases separated the two germline ends. From germline, CDR1 is MNHGY and CDR2 SAAAGT. This CDR3 comprises 16 residues. For the CDR3, the DNA is TGTGCCAGCAGTTACGCCCGGGGGTCTGGGGCCAACGTCCTGACTTTC. As protein: CASSYARGSGANVLTF.

The sample holds many counts of this clonotype. The chain links TRBV9 to TRBJ2-5, with 8 bases that match TRBD1. The CDR3 runs 15 residues. V was clipped by 4 bases and J by 3 bases; unmatched bases: 8. Germline loops: CDR1 SGDLS, CDR2 YYNGEE. CDR3 region: CASSPGVTGEETQYF. The CDR3 nucleotides are TGTGCCAGCAGCCCAGGGGTGACAGGGGAAGAGACCCAGTACTTC. The full variable domain, with the rest looked up from reference TRBV9 and TRBJ2-5, is DSGVTQTPKHLITATGQRVTLRCSPRSGDLSVYWYQQSLDQGLQFLIQYYNGEERAKGNILERFSAQQFPDLHSELNLSSLELGDSALYFCASSPGVTGEETQYFGPGTRLLVL.

Regarding this clonotype: A much larger clone lies a single base off, so this may be a read error. The V call is TRBV5-1, the J call TRBJ2-7; 9 bases match TRBD1. Germline assignment: CDR1 SGHRS and CDR2 YFSETQ. The trim removed 0 bases at V and 6 bases at J, leaving 10 bases unmatched. This CDR3 comprises 16 residues. The CDR3 bases are TGCGCCAGCAGCTTGGATCACGGGACAGGGCAATTCGAGCAGTACTTC. As protein: CASSLDHGTGQFEQYF.

The V gene is TRBV9, the J gene TRBJ2-7; weak D call: TRBD1 (5 bases). CDR1 is SGDLS, CDR2 YYNGEE, per germline. The V end was cut by 0 bases, the J end by 5 bases, with 15 bases between. The CDR3 totals 15 residues. The DNA of the CDR3 is TGTGCCAGCAGCGTAGATCAGGGCCCCATAGACGAGCAGTACTTC. It specifies CASSVDQGPIDEQYF. Full variable domain (missing parts from reference TRBV9 and TRBJ2-7): DSGVTQTPKHLITATGQRVTLRCSPRSGDLSVYWYQQSLDQGLQFLIQYYNGEERAKGNILERFSAQQFPDLHSELNLSSLELGDSALYFCASSVDQGPIDEQYFGPGTRLTVT.

This clonotype was counted ten times or more. The chain has TRBV9 and TRBJ1-2; a weak D match, TRBD1 (5 bases). In germline, CDR1 is SGDLS, CDR2 YYNGEE. The CDR3 contains 13 residues. The V gene lost 5 bases and the J gene lost 4 bases, with 12 bases spanning the gap. CDR3 sequence: CASSGDGVYGYTF. DNA of the CDR3: TGTGCCAGCAGTGGGGACGGCGTCTATGGCTACACCTTC.

The chain joins TRBV6-5 to TRBJ2-1; 10 nucleotides line up with TRBD2. There are 19 residues in the CDR3. The V gene end was trimmed by 4 bases and the J gene end by 8 bases; junction bases not matched to a gene: 20. Germline V gene lookup returns CDR1 MNHEY and CDR2 SVGAGI. CDR3 sequence reads: CASSSLGTSVSGSFDEQFF. The CDR3 DNA follows: TGTGCCAGCAGTTCCCTCGGGACTAGCGTTTCCGGGAGTTTTGATGAGCAGTTCTTC.

This clonotype occurred a few times. The chain has TRBV6-1 and TRBJ2-3; D possibly corresponds to TRBD2 (5 bases). CDR1 and CDR2 from the germline V gene are MNHNS and SASEGT. The CDR3 totals 13 residues. V was clipped by 8 bases and J by 1 base, with 10 bases between them. CDR3 sequence (DNA): TGTGCCAGCGGACTGACCGGCACAGATACGCAGTATTTT. Protein sequence: CASGLTGTDTQYF.

This clonotype has just a few counts. The chain uses TRBV2 and TRBJ2-7; the D is unclear. This CDR3 is built from 15 residues. Germline CDR1 reads SNHLY; CDR2 reads FYNNEI. The V end lost 0 bases, the J end lost 1 base, and 10 bases lay between the germline ends. The CDR3 DNA follows: TGTGCCAGCAGTGAAGCGCTTGGGGTTTCCTACGAGCAGTACTTC. This codes for CASSEALGVSYEQYF. Full variable domain (missing parts from reference TRBV2 and TRBJ2-7): EPEVTQTPSHQVTQMGQEVILRCVPISNHLYFYWYRQILGQKVEFLVSFYNNEISEKSEIFDDQFSVERPDGSNFTLKIRSTKLEDSAMYFCASSEALGVSYEQYFGPGTRLTVT.

This clonotype came up a few times. J is TRBJ1-4 and V is TRBV4-2, with unresolved D. The CDR3 runs 16 residues. Trimming cost V 0 bases and J 0 bases, with 8 bases left between them. Germline V lookup: CDR1 LGHNA, CDR2 YNFKEQ. CDR3 in DNA: TGTGCCAGCAGCCAAGAGTACTGGGCAACTAATGAAAAACTGTTTTTT. It is translated as CASSQEYWATNEKLFF.

The chain combines TRBV24-1 with TRBJ1-5; the match to TRBD1 covers 7 bases. J was trimmed by 4 bases and V by 9 bases; bases with no gene match: 11. Germline CDR1 KGHDR, CDR2 SFDVKD. The CDR3 loop spans 15 amino acids. For the CDR3, the DNA is TGTGCCACCGCAGAGACAGGGACGGGGAATCAGCCCCAGCATTTT. Translating gives CATAETGTGNQPQHF.

This clonotype was counted a few times. The chain employs TRBV27 and TRBJ2-7; D is unresolved. CDR3 length: 15 amino acids. Germline assignment: CDR1 MNHEY and CDR2 SMNVEV (reference sequence). Trimming removed 2 bases at V and 0 bases at J, with 11 bases between. The CDR3 loop is CASSLSQEYSYEQYF. CDR3 nucleotide sequence: TGTGCCAGCAGTTTAAGTCAAGAATACTCCTACGAGCAGTACTTC.

CDR3 sequence (DNA): TGCAGCACCAGCGGTGGGCTAGCGGGGAACACCGGGGAGCTGTTTTTT. This sequence encodes CSTSGGLAGNTGELFF. The chain links TRBV29-1 to TRBJ2-2; 8 bases line up with TRBD2. This CDR3 comprises 16 residues. CDR1 is SQVTM and CDR2 is ANQGSEA in the germline V gene. Trimming cost V 8 bases and J 1 base; bases outside gene matches: 12.